These 7 T cell receptor beta chains were sequenced from one sample in a study of T cell repertoires in cytomegalovirus infection. TCRdb ran MiXCR on the reads and lists one entry per CDR3 protein. The sample holds some 940,000 distinct CDR3 sequences, about a third seen once. The antigens for these receptors are not known. Sample: cultured CD8+ T cells from PBMCs, taken from culture after CMV antigen stimulation. The receptors were gathered from a human donor in good health (CMV status not recorded). Some clones in this sample may be carry-over from other donors' samples.

This clonotype was seen a handful of times. This rearrangement joins TRBV6-1 to TRBJ2-1, with 7 nucleotides matching TRBD2. CDR3 length: 11 residues. The V and J ends lost 5 bases and 16 bases, in that order; junction bases with no gene match: 8. Germline V gene data show CDR1 as MNHNS and CDR2 as SASEGT. In nucleotides, the CDR3 is TGTGCCAGCAGTCCGGGGGGACCTACATTCTTC. Its translation is CASSPGGPTFF.

This chain joins TRBV20-1 and TRBJ2-7, with 9 bases identical to TRBD2. Per the germline V gene, CDR1 is DFQATT and CDR2 is SNEGSKA (reference sequence). The CDR3 consists of 15 residues. J gave up 5 bases and V 0 bases, and 8 bases lay outside the gene matches. CDR3 nucleotide sequence: TGCAGTGCTAGAGACCCTCGGACTAGCGAGGACGAGCAGTACTTC. As protein: CSARDPRTSEDEQYF.

V usage is TRBV20-1 and J usage is TRBJ1-2, with 7 bases matching TRBD1. Trimming took 0 bases from V and 0 from J; bases not matched to a gene: 10. CDR1 DFQATT and CDR2 SNEGSKA come from the germline V gene (reference sequence). This CDR3 spans 17 amino acids. This CDR3 reads CSARDWGTVRANYGYTF. Here the CDR3 DNA reads TGCAGTGCTAGAGACTGGGGGACAGTTCGAGCTAACTATGGCTACACCTTC.

This chain connects TRBV20-1 to TRBJ2-6, with D unresolved. The CDR3 length is 16 residues. Trimming stripped 0 bases from V and 0 bases from J, with 9 bases between. Germline V gene data show CDR1 as DFQATT and CDR2 as SNEGSKA (reference sequence). CDR3 loop: CSARDRWGSGANVLTF. The CDR3 DNA follows: TGCAGTGCTAGAGATCGATGGGGCTCTGGGGCCAACGTCCTGACTTTC.

The rearrangement uses TRBV4-1 and TRBJ2-2; D is undetermined. Germline V gene sequence: CDR1 MGHRA, CDR2 YSYEKL. CDR3 length equals 15 residues. Trimming removed 1 base at V and 0 bases at J, with 6 bases between. CDR3: CASSQGPANTGELFF. The DNA for the CDR3 is TGCGCCAGCAGCCAAGGGCCCGCGAACACCGGGGAGCTGTTTTTT.

This clonotype was counted only a few times. A much larger clone sits a single nucleotide away, making a read error possible. The chain employs TRBV7-9 and TRBJ1-5; TRBD1 aligns across 7 bases. The CDR3 runs 17 residues. Germline CDR1 reads SEHNR; CDR2 reads FQNEAQ (reference sequence). CDR3 in amino acids: CAGSSSWDSQPYQPQHF. The CDR3 DNA follows: TGTGCCGGCAGTTCCTCGTGGGACAGTCAACCTTATCAGCCCCAGCATTTT.

The V and J genes are TRBV7-4 and TRBJ1-5; 9 bases are shared with TRBD1. CDR1 SGHVT and CDR2 SQSDAQ come from the germline V gene. Unmatched junction bases numbered 17, after V lost 6 bases and J lost 5 bases. The length of the CDR3 is 18 residues. The chain's CDR3 is CASRCEGTGPGGDQPQHF. The CDR3 DNA reads TGTGCCAGCAGATGCGAAGGGACAGGGCCGGGTGGGGATCAGCCCCAGCATTTT.